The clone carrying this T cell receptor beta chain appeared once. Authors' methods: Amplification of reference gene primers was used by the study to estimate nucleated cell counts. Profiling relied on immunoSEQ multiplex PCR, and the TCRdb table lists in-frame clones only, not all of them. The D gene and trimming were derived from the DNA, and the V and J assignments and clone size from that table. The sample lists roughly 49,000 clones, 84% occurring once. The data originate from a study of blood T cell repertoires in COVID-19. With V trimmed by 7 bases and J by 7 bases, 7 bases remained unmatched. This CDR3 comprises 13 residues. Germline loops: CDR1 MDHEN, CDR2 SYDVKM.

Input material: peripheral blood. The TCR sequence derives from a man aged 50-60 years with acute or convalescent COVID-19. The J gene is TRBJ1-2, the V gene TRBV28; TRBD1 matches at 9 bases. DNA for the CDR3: TGTGCCAGCATCACGGACAGGGGTGCTGGCTACACCTTC. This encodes CASITDRGAGYTF.